This TCR beta chain emerged from a study of blood T cells in healthy people across ages. The CDR3 is 17 residues long. With 2 bases clipped from V and 1 base from J, the junction kept 8 bases outside the gene matches. Germline-derived CDR1 and CDR2 are SGHTA and FQGNSA. A second about 6 to 12 cycle PCR used barcoded and J-beta primers. Sequencing of every sample gave 2.5 million or more CDR3-containing paired-end reads. In TCRdb, the 5' RACE reads were re-called with MiXCR into one record per CDR3 protein. The table records hundreds of thousands of distinct CDR3 sequences, roughly 20% of them present only once.

This sequence joins TRBV7-2 and TRBJ1-1, with 9 nucleotides matching TRBD1. Sequencing used blood. The receptor's source is a man between 65 and 79 years old in good health. CDR3 in DNA: TGTGCCAGCAGCTTACCCCGGACAGGGGAGGGGAACACTGAAGCTTTCTTT. Amino acids: CASSLPRTGEGNTEAFF.